The entry below describes one T cell receptor beta chain. What it recognizes is unknown. This entry is derived from a study of CD8+ T cells in alopecia areata. Study-wide background: The drug, oral tofacitinib, was given to treated patients at 5 to 10 mg twice daily.

Sequencing used cDNA as its template, made by extracting RNA and reverse transcribing it. Assay used: immunoSEQ multiplex PCR; TCRdb lists only in-frame clones, some missing. The top ten hold roughly an eighth of the sample, which has 150,000 to 200,000 clones, around 50% seen once. Study results and limitations: Lesional scalp displayed greater clonality than normal scalp, most notably in alopecia totalis/universalis.

V was pared by 5 bases and J by 6 bases, with 4 bases of the junction left unmatched. The CDR3 is made up of 13 amino acids. The germline V gene encodes CDR1 SEHNR and CDR2 FQNEAQ (reference sequence). Indicated treatment: oral pan-JAK inhibitor, 5-10 mg twice daily. It was from alopecia areata patients that lesional scalp punch biopsies and peripheral blood were collected. V and J are TRBV7-9 and TRBJ1-2; TRBD1 matches 9 bases. The clonotype originates from a human donor with alopecia areata. Material: CD8+ T cells sorted from blood, obtained at week 24, from a patient treated with tofacitinib. Here the CDR3 reads CASSKWTGDGYTF. For the CDR3, the DNA is TGTGCCAGCAGCAAATGGACAGGGGATGGCTACACCTTC.